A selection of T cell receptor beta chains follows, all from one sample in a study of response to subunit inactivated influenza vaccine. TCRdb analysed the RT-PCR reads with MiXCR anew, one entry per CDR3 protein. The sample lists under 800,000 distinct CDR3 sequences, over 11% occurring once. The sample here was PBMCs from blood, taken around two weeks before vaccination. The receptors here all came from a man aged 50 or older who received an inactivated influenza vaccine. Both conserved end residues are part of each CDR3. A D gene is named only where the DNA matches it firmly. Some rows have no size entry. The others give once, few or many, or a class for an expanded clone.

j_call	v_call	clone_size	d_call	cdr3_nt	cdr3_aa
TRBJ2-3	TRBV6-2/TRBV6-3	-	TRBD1	TGTGCCAGCAGAAGAGACAGGGCAGATACGCAGTATTTT	CASRRDRADTQYF
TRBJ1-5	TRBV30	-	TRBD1	TGTGCCTGGGGTAGGGGGCCTCAGCCCCAGCATTTT	CAWGRGPQPQHF
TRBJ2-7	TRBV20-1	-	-	TGCAGTGCTACACCTCAGGGCGAGCAGTACTTC	CSATPQGEQYF
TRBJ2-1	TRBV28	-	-	TGTGCCAGCAGTAACCCGGGACCGTCCTACAATGAGCAGTTCTTC	CASSNPGPSYNEQFF
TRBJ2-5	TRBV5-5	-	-	TGTGCCAGCAGCTTCTTCCCGGGTTCCCAAGAGACCCAGTACTTC	CASSFFPGSQETQYF
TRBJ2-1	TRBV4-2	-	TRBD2	TGTGCCAGCAGCCAACCCGGGACTAGCGGGACGGATGAGCAGTTCTTC	CASSQPGTSGTDEQFF
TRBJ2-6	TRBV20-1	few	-	TGCAGTGCTTCGAGTGCAGGAGGGGCCAACGTCCTGACTTTC	CSASSAGGANVLTF
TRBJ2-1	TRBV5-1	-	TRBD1	TGCGCCAGCAGCTTGGCCTTTACAGGGGGCGGATCCTACAATGAGCAGTTCTTC	CASSLAFTGGGSYNEQFF
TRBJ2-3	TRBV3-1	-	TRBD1	TGTGCCAGCAGCCAAACGGACAGGGGCGGACATACGCAGTATTTT	CASSQTDRGGHTQYF
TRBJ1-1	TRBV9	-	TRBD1	TGTGCCAGCAGCCTCGAAACAGGGGCCATGACTGAAGCTTTCTTT	CASSLETGAMTEAFF
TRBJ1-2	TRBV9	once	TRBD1	TGTGCCAGCAGCGTTGAACTCGGGACAGGCCTCGGCTACACCTTC	CASSVELGTGLGYTF
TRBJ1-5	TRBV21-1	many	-	TGTGCCACAGGGGCCTCGAGCAATCAGCCCCAGCATTTT	CATGASSNQPQHF
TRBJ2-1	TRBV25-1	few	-	TGTGCCAGCAGTGAATCGGGAACGGAAAAGCAGTTCTTC	CASSESGTEKQFF
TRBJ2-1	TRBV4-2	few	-	TGTGCCAGCAGCCAAGGGATTGGCAGGGCCTACAATGAGCAGTTCTTC	CASSQGIGRAYNEQFF
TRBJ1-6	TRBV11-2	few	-	TGTGCCAGCAGCTGGCGGGAAATTAATTCACCCCTCCACTTT	CASSWREINSPLHF
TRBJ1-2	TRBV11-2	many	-	TGTGCCAGCAGCGGGCGAGGTACTAACTATGGCTACACCTTC	CASSGRGTNYGYTF
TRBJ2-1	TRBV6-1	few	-	TGTGCCAGCTTGGACTCAATTGCGGGGACAACCAAGCAGTTCTTC	CASLDSIAGTTKQFF
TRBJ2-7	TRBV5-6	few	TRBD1	TGTGCCAGCAGCCTAGGGACAGGGGGGTTGTACGAGCAGTACTTC	CASSLGTGGLYEQYF
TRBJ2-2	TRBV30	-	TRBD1	TGTGCCTGGACACGGACAGGGGACACCGGGGAGCTGTTTTTT	CAWTRTGDTGELFF
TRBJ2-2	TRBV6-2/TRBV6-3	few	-	TGTGCCAGCAGTTACTCGCCGGGGCACGGGGAGCTGTTTTTT	CASSYSPGHGELFF
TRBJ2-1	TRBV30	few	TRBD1	TGTGCCGAGAAGACAGGGGAATATGAGCAGTTCTTC	CAEKTGEYEQFF
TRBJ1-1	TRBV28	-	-	TGTGCCAGCAGTTTACCGGGGCTGTACACTGAAGCTTTCTTT	CASSLPGLYTEAFF
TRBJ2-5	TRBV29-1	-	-	TGCAGCGTTGCGGCGCCTGTGGGGGGTTGGTACCAAGAGACCCAGTACTTC	CSVAAPVGGWYQETQYF
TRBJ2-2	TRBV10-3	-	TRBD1	TGTGCCATCAGTACCCGGACAGGTTCAAACACCGGGGAGCTGTTTTTT	CAISTRTGSNTGELFF
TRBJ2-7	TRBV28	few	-	TGTGCCAGCAGTATCGGGACTTACTACGAGCAGTACTTC	CASSIGTYYEQYF
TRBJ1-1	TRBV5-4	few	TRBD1	TGTGCCAGCAGCCGCGGGCAGGGGGCGCAGAACACTGAAGCTTTCTTT	CASSRGQGAQNTEAFF
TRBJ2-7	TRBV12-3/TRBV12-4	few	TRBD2	TGTGCCAGCAGCGAACTAGCGGGGGGAAACGAGCAGTACTTC	CASSELAGGNEQYF
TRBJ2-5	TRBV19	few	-	TGTGCCAGTAGTATGCGCCGGGACCAAGAGACCCAGTACTTC	CASSMRRDQETQYF
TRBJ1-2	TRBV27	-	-	TGTGCCAGCAGTTCGAACTTAGGGGTCTATGGCTACACCTTC	CASSSNLGVYGYTF
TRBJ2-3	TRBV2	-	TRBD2	TGTGCCACTACTAGCGGGAGATCGGGCACAGATACGCAGTATTTT	CATTSGRSGTDTQYF
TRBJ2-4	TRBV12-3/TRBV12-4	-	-	TGTGCCAGCACCCCACCCGGCGGGCACATTCAGTACTTC	CASTPPGGHIQYF
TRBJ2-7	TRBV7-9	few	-	TGTGCCAGCAGCCGGACTTCAGGGTTCGAGCAGTACTTC	CASSRTSGFEQYF
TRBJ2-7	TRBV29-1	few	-	TGCAGCGTTGAGTTGGGGAGCGATCCCTACGAGCAGTACTTC	CSVELGSDPYEQYF
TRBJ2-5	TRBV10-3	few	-	TGTGCCATCAGCTCGGAGGTGGTGGAGACCCAGTACTTC	CAISSEVVETQYF
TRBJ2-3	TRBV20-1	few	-	TGCAGTGCCTCCTCATACCGTAGCTTGGATACGCAGTATTTT	CSASSYRSLDTQYF
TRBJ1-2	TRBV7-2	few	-	TGTGCCAGCAGCTTCCCGGGCCGCTCTAACTATGGCTACACCTTC	CASSFPGRSNYGYTF
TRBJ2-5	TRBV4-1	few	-	TGCGCCAGCAGCCAAGACCCACAGAAAGAGACCCAGTACTTC	CASSQDPQKETQYF
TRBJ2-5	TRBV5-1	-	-	TGCGCCAGCAGCTCTCCCGGGGGGCGCCAAGAGACCCAGTACTTC	CASSSPGGRQETQYF
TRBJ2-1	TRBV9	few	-	TGTGCCAGCAGCGTAACTGGGGCTGCGGCCTACAATGAGCAGTTCTTC	CASSVTGAAAYNEQFF
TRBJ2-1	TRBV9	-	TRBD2	TGTGGCAGCTCGCTCGCAGGGGGACTAGCGGGGTACAATGAGCAGTTCTTC	CGSSLAGGLAGYNEQFF
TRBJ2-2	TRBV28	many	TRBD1	TGTGCCAGCAGTGCATTGGGACAGGTGAACACCGGGGAGCTGTTTTTT	CASSALGQVNTGELFF
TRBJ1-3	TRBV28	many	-	TGTGCCAGCAGTTTACCTGCGGGAAACACCATATATTTT	CASSLPAGNTIYF
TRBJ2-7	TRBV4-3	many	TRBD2	TGCGCCAGCAGCCAAGATGGGACTAGCGGCTACGAGCAGTACTTC	CASSQDGTSGYEQYF
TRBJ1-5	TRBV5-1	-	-	TGCGCCAGCAGCCCCGGGGGGATCAATCAGCCCCAGCATTTT	CASSPGGINQPQHF
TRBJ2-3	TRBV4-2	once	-	TGTGCCAGCAGCCAAGATCTGCGGGATTCGACCACAGATACGCAGTATTTT	CASSQDLRDSTTDTQYF